One and the same sample provided the 30 T cell receptor beta chains below, sequenced in a study of blood T cells in healthy people across ages. Primers used in a second PCR of about 6 to 12 cycles were a sample-barcoded 5' primer and a J-beta primer mix. TCRdb analysed the 5' RACE reads with MiXCR anew, one entry per CDR3 protein. The profile covers under 750,000 distinct CDR3 sequences, with less than 60% appearing a single time and approximately 23% taken by the ten largest. Input material: blood. The origin of the receptors is a man older than 75 in good health.

This clonotype showed up just a few times. The chain combines TRBV6-5 with TRBJ2-7, with D perhaps TRBD2 (7 bases). The CDR3 runs 14 residues. Germline loops: CDR1 MNHEY, CDR2 SVGAGI. V lost 2 bases, J lost 5 bases, and 13 bases lay in between. The CDR3 spells CASSYGRGNHEQYF. DNA for the CDR3: TGTGCCAGCAGTTACGGGAGGGGGAACCACGAGCAGTACTTC.

The gene calls are TRBV7-2 and TRBJ2-1; 11 bases match TRBD2. This CDR3 region has 15 residues. The V and J ends lost 5 bases and 5 bases, in that order; junction bases with no gene match: 5. The V gene's germline CDR1 is SGHTA and CDR2 FQGNSA. CDR3 DNA sequence: TGTGCCAGCAGCCCTATAGCGGGAGGGCACAATGAGCAGTTCTTC. Protein sequence: CASSPIAGGHNEQFF.

The chain is built from TRBV11-2 and TRBJ2-1; tentatively, D is TRBD2 (6 bases). V shed 2 bases and J shed 8 bases, with 16 bases lying between them. Germline V lookup: CDR1 SGHAT, CDR2 FQNNGV. The CDR3 extends over 15 amino acids. The CDR3 is CASSLRPGRSYEQFF. The CDR3 nucleotides are TGTGCCAGCAGCTTACGGCCAGGGAGGAGTTATGAGCAGTTCTTC.

The genes are TRBV20-1 and TRBJ2-1; D perhaps matches TRBD1 (6 bases). V gave up 3 bases and J gave up 2 bases, with 8 bases separating them. The CDR3 totals 13 residues. CDR1 and CDR2 (germline): DFQATT, SNEGSKA (reference sequence). As DNA, the CDR3 is TGCAGTGCTAGCAGGGGTCCCTACAATGAGCAGTTCTTC. It is translated as CSASRGPYNEQFF.

This clonotype was counted between two and nine times. V usage is TRBV7-8 and J usage is TRBJ1-1; 9 bases line up with TRBD1. The V gene end was trimmed by 6 bases and the J gene end by 4 bases; junction bases not matched to a gene: 0. This CDR3 contains 12 residues. Germline V gene lookup returns CDR1 SGHVS and CDR2 FQNEAQ. The CDR3 reads CASRDRGTEAFF. CDR3 sequence (DNA): TGTGCCAGCAGGGACAGGGGCACTGAAGCTTTCTTT.

V usage is TRBV5-1 and J usage is TRBJ1-2; the match to TRBD1 covers 9 bases. Per germline, CDR1 SGHRS and CDR2 YFSETQ. V dropped 4 bases and J dropped 5; count of bases not matched to a gene: 3. The CDR3 is made up of 13 amino acids. The CDR3 sequence is CASSVGTGYGYTF. The CDR3 coding sequence is TGCGCCAGCAGCGTGGGGACAGGGTATGGCTACACCTTC.

The chain links TRBV10-3 to TRBJ2-6; maybe TRBD1 (5 bases). Deletions cut 7 bases from V and 1 base from J, with 11 bases between. Germline-derived CDR1 and CDR2 are ENHRY and SYGVKD. The CDR3 covers 15 residues. The CDR3 DNA is TGTGCCATCAACGCCGACAGTTCTGGGGCCAACGTCCTGACTTTC. This translates into CAINADSSGANVLTF.

This clonotype was seen a single time. This could be a read error, since a much larger clone is one nucleotide away. This chain connects TRBV6-6 to TRBJ2-1; TRBD1 might be the D (5 bases). The closer fit of TRBJ2-7 to the DNA end suggests the J call may be wrong. The CDR3 is 16 residues long. Germline V lookup: CDR1 MNHNY, CDR2 SVGAGI (reference sequence). In nucleotides, the CDR3 is TGTGCCAGCAGTTACTTAGTGGACACCTACTACAATGAGCAGTACTTC. Translation gives CASSYLVDTYYNEQYF.

CDR3 amino acids: CASSSGTGDYGVQYF. The CDR3, as DNA: TGCGCCAGCAGCTCCGGGACAGGGGATTATGGTGTGCAGTACTTC. The rearrangement links TRBV5-1 to TRBJ2-4, with 10 bases identical to TRBD1. V lost 3 bases to trimming and J lost 13 bases; unmatched junction nucleotides: 13. Germline V gene data show CDR1 as SGHRS and CDR2 as YFSETQ. The CDR3 length is 15 residues. Supplemented by reference TRBV5-1 and TRBJ2-4, the full variable domain reads KAGVTQTPRYLIKTRGQQVTLSCSPISGHRSVSWYQQTPGQGLQFLFEYFSETQRNKGNFPGRFSGRQFSNSRSEMNVSTLELGDSALYLCASSSGTGDYGVQYFGAGTRLSVL.

This clonotype was detected only a few times. The gene calls are TRBV9 and TRBJ2-1, with TRBD2 matching 7 bases. This CDR3 is 17 amino acids long. The germline V gene has CDR1 SGDLS and CDR2 YYNGEE. Trimming removed 3 bases from V and 4 bases from J; junction bases left unmatched: 13. The CDR3 nucleotides read TGTGCCAGCAGCGCTGGACGAGCGGCGGGAGCTTACAATGAGCAGTTCTTC. It translates to CASSAGRAAGAYNEQFF.

V usage is TRBV19 and J usage is TRBJ2-7; the D is unclear. The germline V and J ends were trimmed by 4 bases and 3 bases, with 16 bases remaining between them. Germline V gene sequence: CDR1 LNHDA, CDR2 SQIVND (reference sequence). The CDR3 extends over 15 amino acids. CDR3 region: CASSTGGGSGYEQYF. The CDR3, as DNA: TGTGCCAGTAGTACGGGCGGCGGCTCGGGCTACGAGCAGTACTTC.

The genes are TRBV7-2 and TRBJ2-1, with 7 bases matching TRBD2. V was pared by 2 bases and J by 8 bases, with 9 bases of the junction left unmatched. Germline CDR1 is SGHTA and CDR2 is FQGNSA. The CDR3 runs 15 residues. The CDR3 protein is CASSLIGQRGDEQFF. The CDR3 nucleotides are TGTGCCAGCAGCTTAATTGGCCAGCGGGGCGATGAGCAGTTCTTC. Full variable domain (remainder filled in from reference TRBV7-2 and TRBJ2-1): GAGVSQSPSNKVTEKGKDVELRCDPISGHTALYWYRQSLGQGLEFLIYFQGNSAPDKSGLPSDRFSAERTGGSVSTLTIQRTQQEDSAVYLCASSLIGQRGDEQFFGPGTRLTVL.

This clonotype was seen only a few times. The rearrangement links TRBV27 to TRBJ2-1; the match to TRBD2 covers 11 bases. Germline V gene sequence: CDR1 MNHEY, CDR2 SMNVEV (reference sequence). The junction had 3 bases not matched to a gene; V was cut back by 5 bases and J by 3 bases. CDR3 length: 15 residues. CDR3 DNA sequence: TGTGCCAGCAGTCCGGGACTAGCGGACTACAATGAGCAGTTCTTC. This codes for CASSPGLADYNEQFF.

The rearrangement links TRBV20-1 to TRBJ1-2; the D is unclear. Trimming left V 1 base short and J 6 bases short, with 6 bases between. The V gene's germline CDR1 is DFQATT and CDR2 SNEGSKA (reference sequence). The CDR3 spans 11 residues. The CDR3 loop is CSARVIDGYTF. The CDR3 nucleotides are TGCAGTGCTAGAGTAATAGATGGCTACACCTTC.

This clonotype was picked up many times. V is TRBV6-5 and J is TRBJ2-7; 13 bases align to TRBD2. After removal of 10 bases from V and 7 bases from J, the junction contained 13 bases not matched to a gene. The CDR3 is 15 residues long. The germline gives CDR1 MNHEY, CDR2 SVGAGI. The CDR3 DNA is TGTGCCACCAACCGCCTGGGACTAGCGGGACGGGAGCAGTACTTC. It encodes CATNRLGLAGREQYF.

Here the CDR3 reads CSVRDRGPSDEQYF. The CDR3 DNA reads as TGCAGCGTCCGGGACAGGGGGCCGTCTGACGAGCAGTACTTC. The V gene is TRBV29-1, the J gene TRBJ2-7; 12 bases map to TRBD1. Germline CDR1 and CDR2: SQVTM and ANQGSEA. This CDR3 has 14 amino acids. Trimming took 6 bases from V and 5 from J; bases not matched to a gene: 8.

The rearrangement joins TRBV28 to TRBJ2-5; D might be TRBD1 or TRBD2, each matching 6 bases. This CDR3 region has 14 residues. Trimming took 4 bases from V and 4 from J, leaving 13 bases between them. Per the germline V gene, CDR1 is MDHEN and CDR2 is SYDVKM. The CDR3 region has the DNA TGTGCCAGCAGTTCCAATTGGGGGGCAGAGACCCAGTACTTC. Translation: CASSSNWGAETQYF.

The CDR3: CASSVAGLAEQFF. Here the CDR3 DNA reads TGTGCCAGCAGCGTAGCAGGGCTAGCGGAGCAGTTCTTC. The genes are TRBV9 and TRBJ2-1, with a weak D call TRBD2 (6 bases). Looked up from germline, CDR1 is SGDLS and CDR2 is YYNGEE. Trimming stripped 0 bases from V and 10 bases from J, with 11 bases between. The CDR3 contains 13 residues.

This clonotype has a count of ten or more. This rearrangement joins TRBV6-5 to TRBJ1-5, with 7 bases identical to TRBD1. The CDR3 sequence is 19 residues long. V dropped 0 bases and J dropped 3; count of bases not matched to a gene: 14. Germline CDR1 MNHEY, CDR2 SVGAGI. CDR3 loop: CASSYSGRGRVVDNQPQHF. DNA of the CDR3: TGTGCCAGCAGTTACTCGGGAAGGGGGCGGGTGGTTGACAATCAGCCCCAGCATTTT.

In its sample, this clonotype was seen many times. This chain links TRBV7-2 with TRBJ2-7, with no clear D. V lost 1 base, J lost 1 base, and 5 bases lay in between. This CDR3 spans 13 amino acids. Germline assignment: CDR1 SGHTA and CDR2 FQGNSA. CDR3 in DNA: TGTGCCAGCAGCTTAGGACCTTCCTACGAGCAGTACTTC. It encodes CASSLGPSYEQYF.

The genes are TRBV29-1 and TRBJ2-1; D perhaps matches TRBD1 (6 bases). The CDR3 covers 13 residues. The ends were cut back, 4 bases at V and 9 bases at J, with 16 bases in the middle. CDR1 is SQVTM and CDR2 is ANQGSEA in the germline V gene. The CDR3 spells CSVVPMGAGEQFF. In nucleotides, the CDR3 is TGCAGCGTTGTTCCAATGGGGGCTGGTGAGCAGTTCTTC.

This clonotype was found a few times. This chain connects TRBV7-2 to TRBJ2-1, with D perhaps TRBD2 (6 bases). This CDR3 is 15 amino acids long. V was cut by 2 bases and J by 3 bases, with 11 bases left in between. Germline assignment: CDR1 SGHTA and CDR2 FQGNSA. For the CDR3, the DNA is TGTGCCAGCAGCTTAATCCGGGACTTCTACAATGAGCAGTTCTTC. Translation: CASSLIRDFYNEQFF.

The rearrangement links TRBV20-1 to TRBJ2-7; 9 positions match TRBD1. The end of the DNA aligns better with TRBJ2-4, so the J call may be wrong. The CDR3 runs to 14 residues. CDR1 DFQATT and CDR2 SNEGSKA come from the germline V gene (reference sequence). The CDR3 DNA reads TGCAGTGCTAGAGGGGGGGGACAGGGTGACATTCAGTACTTC. It translates to CSARGGGQGDIQYF.

As concerns this clonotype: At one end the junction does not follow the germline gene, possibly because of a read error. The rearrangement uses TRBV12-5 and TRBJ1-5; no firm D call. This CDR3 spans 11 amino acids. Germline V CDR1 and CDR2: LGHNT, FRNRAP. CDR3 DNA sequence: TGTGCTGGTGGTTTGGCTTGGCCCCAGCATTTT. Translation: CAGGLAWPQHF. Drawing the rest from reference TRBV12-5 and TRBJ1-5, the complete variable domain is DARVTQTPRHKVTEMGQEVTMRCQPILGHNTVFWYRQTMMQGLELLAYFRNRAPLDDSGMPKDRFSAEMPDATLATLKIQPSEPRDSAVYFCAGGLAWPQHFGDGTRLSIL.

The J gene is TRBJ1-4, the V gene TRBV5-1; D perhaps matches TRBD1 (5 bases). This CDR3 region has 15 residues. Trimming took 4 bases from V and 0 from J, leaving 10 bases between them. From germline, CDR1 is SGHRS and CDR2 YFSETQ. CDR3 DNA sequence: TGCGCCAGCAGCCCGTCAGGGACAACTAATGAAAAACTGTTTTTT. Translated: CASSPSGTTNEKLFF.

The V and J genes are TRBV27 and TRBJ1-1; 7 bases line up with TRBD1. In germline, CDR1 is MNHEY, CDR2 SMNVEV (reference sequence). The V and J ends lost 6 bases and 4 bases, in that order; junction bases with no gene match: 17. The CDR3 covers 17 residues. DNA for the CDR3: TGTGCCAGCAGATCCCCAGGGGGGCTATTTCGTAGCACTGAAGCTTTCTTT. Protein product: CASRSPGGLFRSTEAFF.

This clonotype has more than one count but fewer than ten. This rearrangement joins TRBV12-3 or TRBV12-4 to TRBJ2-1; weak D call: TRBD1 (6 bases). The CDR3 has 15 residues. V was clipped by 4 bases and J by 10 bases, with 20 bases between them. CDR3 protein: CASSYDQGRDSEQFF. The CDR3 DNA reads as TGTGCCAGCAGTTACGACCAGGGGCGCGATTCCGAGCAGTTCTTC.

This clonotype was found a few times. The gene calls are TRBV9 and TRBJ2-4, with a tentative D call TRBD1 (6 bases). Between the trimmed V and J ends, which lost 7 bases and 4 bases, there was a span of 27 bases. Germline-derived CDR1 and CDR2 are SGDLS and YYNGEE. CDR3 size: 18 residues. Here the CDR3 reads CASPPAHGGDPRKNIQYF. The CDR3 coding sequence is TGTGCCAGCCCCCCAGCCCATGGGGGCGACCCCCGAAAAAACATTCAGTACTTC.

V usage is TRBV6-2 or TRBV6-3 and J usage is TRBJ1-1, with 8 positions matching TRBD1. With 0 bases clipped from V and 0 bases from J, the junction kept 6 bases outside the gene matches. Germline V gene lookup returns CDR1 MNHEY and CDR2 SVGEGT. This CDR3 region has 17 residues. CDR3 sequence reads: CASSYSIAGGMNTEAFF. DNA for the CDR3: TGTGCCAGCAGTTACTCGATTGCAGGGGGCATGAACACTGAAGCTTTCTTT.

This clonotype has more than one count but fewer than ten. This chain links TRBV3-1 with TRBJ2-1, with 14 bases matching TRBD2. The CDR3 sequence is 16 residues long. The germline gives CDR1 LGHDT, CDR2 YNNKEL (reference sequence). The ends lost 1 base at V and 9 bases at J; junction bases unmatched: 5. The CDR3 spells CASSQGLAGGSGEQFF. In DNA, the CDR3 is TGTGCCAGCAGCCAAGGACTAGCGGGGGGGTCAGGTGAGCAGTTCTTC.